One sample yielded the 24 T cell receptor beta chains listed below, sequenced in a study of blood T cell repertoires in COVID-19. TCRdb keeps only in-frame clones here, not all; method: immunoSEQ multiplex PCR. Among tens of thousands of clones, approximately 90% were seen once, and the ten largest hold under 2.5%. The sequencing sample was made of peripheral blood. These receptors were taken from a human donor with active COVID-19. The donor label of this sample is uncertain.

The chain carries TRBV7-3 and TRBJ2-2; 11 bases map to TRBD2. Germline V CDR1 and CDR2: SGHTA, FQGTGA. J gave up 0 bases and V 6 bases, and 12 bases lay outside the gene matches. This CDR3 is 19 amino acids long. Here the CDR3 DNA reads TGTGCCAGCAGTCCCTACCCCATAGCGGGGGGGGCGAACACCGGGGAGCTGTTTTTT. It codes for CASSPYPIAGGANTGELFF.

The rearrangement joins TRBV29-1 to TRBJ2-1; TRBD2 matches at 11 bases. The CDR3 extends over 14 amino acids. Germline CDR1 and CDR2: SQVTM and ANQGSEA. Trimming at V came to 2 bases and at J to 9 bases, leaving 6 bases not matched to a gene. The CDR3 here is CSVEPTSGILEQFF. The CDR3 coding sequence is TGCAGCGTTGAACCGACTAGCGGGATCCTTGAGCAGTTCTTC.

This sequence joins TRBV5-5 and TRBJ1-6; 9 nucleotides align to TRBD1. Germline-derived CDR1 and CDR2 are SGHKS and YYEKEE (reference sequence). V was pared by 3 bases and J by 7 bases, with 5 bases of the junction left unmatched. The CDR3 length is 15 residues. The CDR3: CASSYYRGHNSPLHF. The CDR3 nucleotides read TGTGCCAGCAGCTACTACAGGGGGCACAATTCACCCCTCCACTTT.

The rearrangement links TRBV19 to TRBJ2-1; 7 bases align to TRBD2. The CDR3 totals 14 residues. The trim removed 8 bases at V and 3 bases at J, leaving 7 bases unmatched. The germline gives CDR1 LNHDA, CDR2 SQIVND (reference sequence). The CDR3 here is CASGGGPFYNEQFF. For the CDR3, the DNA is TGTGCCAGTGGCGGGGGACCTTTCTACAATGAGCAGTTCTTC.

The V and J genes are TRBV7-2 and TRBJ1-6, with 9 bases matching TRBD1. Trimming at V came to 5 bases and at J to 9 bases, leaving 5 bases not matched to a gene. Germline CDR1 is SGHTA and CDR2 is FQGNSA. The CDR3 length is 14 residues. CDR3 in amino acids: CASSIQGATSPLHF. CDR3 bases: TGTGCCAGCAGCATACAGGGGGCAACTTCACCCCTCCACTTT.

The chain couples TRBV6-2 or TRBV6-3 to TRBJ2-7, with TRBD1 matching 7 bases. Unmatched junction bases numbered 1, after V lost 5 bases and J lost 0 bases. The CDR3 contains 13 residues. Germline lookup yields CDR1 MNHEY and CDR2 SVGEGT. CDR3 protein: CASSGTVSYEQYF. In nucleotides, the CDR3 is TGTGCCAGCAGTGGGACAGTCTCCTACGAGCAGTACTTC.

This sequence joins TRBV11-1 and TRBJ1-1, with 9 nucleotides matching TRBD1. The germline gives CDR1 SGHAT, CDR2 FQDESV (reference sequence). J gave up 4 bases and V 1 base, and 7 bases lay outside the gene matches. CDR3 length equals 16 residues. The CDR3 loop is CASSLDVRTGVTEAFF. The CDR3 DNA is TGTGCCAGCAGCTTAGATGTCCGGACAGGGGTCACTGAAGCTTTCTTT.

The CDR3 bases are TGTGCCAGCAGCTCCAGGGTCTCTAGCACAGATACGCAGTATTTT. This sequence encodes CASSSRVSSTDTQYF. The J gene is TRBJ2-3, the V gene TRBV5-5; tentatively, D is TRBD1 (5 bases). The V end was cut by 3 bases, the J end by 0 bases, with 11 bases between. The CDR3 is made up of 15 amino acids. Germline CDR1 and CDR2: SGHKS and YYEKEE (reference sequence).

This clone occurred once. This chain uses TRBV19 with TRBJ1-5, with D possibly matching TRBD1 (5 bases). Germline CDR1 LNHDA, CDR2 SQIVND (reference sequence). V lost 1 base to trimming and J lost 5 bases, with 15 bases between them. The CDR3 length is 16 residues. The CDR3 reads CASSIVWQGDDQPQHF. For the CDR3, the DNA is TGTGCCAGTAGTATAGTTTGGCAGGGTGATGATCAGCCCCAGCATTTT.

In DNA form, the CDR3 reads TGTGCCAGCAGCTTAGACAGGGCTGATGAGCAGTTCTTC. It encodes CASSLDRADEQFF. The chain joins TRBV11-3 to TRBJ2-1; perhaps TRBD1 as D (5 bases). CDR1 is SGHNT, CDR2 YENEEA, per germline. The CDR3 consists of 13 residues. V was cut by 0 bases and J by 8 bases, with 8 bases left in between.

CDR3 sequence: CASSQEAVEGTEAFF. CDR3 bases: TGTGCCAGCAGCCAAGAGGCGGTGGAGGGGACTGAAGCTTTCTTT. This rearrangement joins TRBV3-1 (or the pseudogene TRBV3-2) to TRBJ1-1, with a tentative D call TRBD1 (5 bases). Trimming removed 0 bases from V and 5 bases from J, with 13 bases in between. Germline-derived CDR1 and CDR2 are LGHDT and YNNKEL (reference sequence). The CDR3 sequence is 15 residues long.

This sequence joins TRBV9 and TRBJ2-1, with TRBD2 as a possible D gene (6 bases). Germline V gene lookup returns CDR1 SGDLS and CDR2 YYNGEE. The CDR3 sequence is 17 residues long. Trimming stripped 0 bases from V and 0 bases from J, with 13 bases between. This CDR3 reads CASSVDGIAASYNEQFF. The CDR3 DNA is TGTGCCAGCAGCGTAGACGGGATAGCGGCCTCCTACAATGAGCAGTTCTTC. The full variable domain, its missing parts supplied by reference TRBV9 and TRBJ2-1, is DSGVTQTPKHLITATGQRVTLRCSPRSGDLSVYWYQQSLDQGLQFLIQYYNGEERAKGNILERFSAQQFPDLHSELNLSSLELGDSALYFCASSVDGIAASYNEQFFGPGTRLTVL.

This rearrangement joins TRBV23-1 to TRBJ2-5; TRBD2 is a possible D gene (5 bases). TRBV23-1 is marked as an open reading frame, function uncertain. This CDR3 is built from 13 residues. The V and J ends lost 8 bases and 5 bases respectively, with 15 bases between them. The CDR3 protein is CASPSDEGETQYF. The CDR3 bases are TGCGCCAGCCCTTCCGATGAGGGTGAGACCCAGTACTTC.

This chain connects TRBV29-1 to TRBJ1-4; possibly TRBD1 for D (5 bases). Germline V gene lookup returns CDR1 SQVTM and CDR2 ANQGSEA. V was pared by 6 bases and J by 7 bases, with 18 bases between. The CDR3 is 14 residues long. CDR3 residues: CSVSPGGSVEKLFF. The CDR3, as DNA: TGCAGCGTATCCCCCGGGGGGTCGGTTGAAAAACTGTTTTTT.

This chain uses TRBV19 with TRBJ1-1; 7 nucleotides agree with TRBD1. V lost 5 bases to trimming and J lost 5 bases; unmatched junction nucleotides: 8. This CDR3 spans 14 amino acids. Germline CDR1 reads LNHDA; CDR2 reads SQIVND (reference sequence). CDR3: CASSRDRRLTEAFF. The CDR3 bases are TGTGCCAGTAGTCGGGACAGAAGATTAACTGAAGCTTTCTTT.

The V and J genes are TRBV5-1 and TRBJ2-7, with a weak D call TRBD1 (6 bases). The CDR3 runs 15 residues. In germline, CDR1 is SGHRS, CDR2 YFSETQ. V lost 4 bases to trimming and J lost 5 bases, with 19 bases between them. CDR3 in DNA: TGCGCCAGCAGCCCCCGAGGGGACATCCTGGACGAGCAGTACTTC. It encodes CASSPRGDILDEQYF.

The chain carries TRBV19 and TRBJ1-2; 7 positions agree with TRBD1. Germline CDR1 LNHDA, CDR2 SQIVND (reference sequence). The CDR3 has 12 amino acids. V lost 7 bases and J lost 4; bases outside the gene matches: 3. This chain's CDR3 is CASTGQVYGYTF. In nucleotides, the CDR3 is TGTGCCAGTACCGGACAGGTCTATGGCTACACCTTC.

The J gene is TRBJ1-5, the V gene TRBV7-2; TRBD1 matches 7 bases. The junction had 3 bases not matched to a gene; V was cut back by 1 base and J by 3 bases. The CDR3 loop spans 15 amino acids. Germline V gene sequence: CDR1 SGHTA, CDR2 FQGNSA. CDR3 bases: TGTGCCAGCAGCTTAGAGGGGGCCCACAATCAGCCCCAGCATTTT. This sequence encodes CASSLEGAHNQPQHF.

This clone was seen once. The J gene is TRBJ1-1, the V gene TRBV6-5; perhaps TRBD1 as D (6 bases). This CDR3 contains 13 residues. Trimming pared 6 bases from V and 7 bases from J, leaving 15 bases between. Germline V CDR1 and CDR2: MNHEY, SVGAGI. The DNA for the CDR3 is TGTGCCAGCAGGGAGAACAGGGAGTATGAAGCTTTCTTT. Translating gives CASRENREYEAFF.

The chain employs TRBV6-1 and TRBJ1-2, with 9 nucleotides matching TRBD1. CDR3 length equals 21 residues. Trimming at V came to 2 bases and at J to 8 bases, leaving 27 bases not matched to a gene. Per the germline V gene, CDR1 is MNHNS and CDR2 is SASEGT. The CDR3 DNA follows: TGTGCCAGCAGTGAATCGACCTCGTTTCCGGGACAGGGACCTTGGGGCCGAGGCTACACCTTC. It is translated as CASSESTSFPGQGPWGRGYTF.

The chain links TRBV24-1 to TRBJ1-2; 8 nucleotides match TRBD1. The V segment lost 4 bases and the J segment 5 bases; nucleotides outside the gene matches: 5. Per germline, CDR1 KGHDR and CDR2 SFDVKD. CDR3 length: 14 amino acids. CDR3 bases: TGTGCCACCAGTGACCCGGACAGGGATTATGGCTACACCTTC. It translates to CATSDPDRDYGYTF.

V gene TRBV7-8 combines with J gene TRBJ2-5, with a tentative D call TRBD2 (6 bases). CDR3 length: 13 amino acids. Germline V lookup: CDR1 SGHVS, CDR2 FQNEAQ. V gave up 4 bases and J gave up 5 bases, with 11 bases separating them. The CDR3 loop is CASSSGTGETQYF. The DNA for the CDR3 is TGTGCCAGCAGCTCAGGGACTGGCGAGACCCAGTACTTC.

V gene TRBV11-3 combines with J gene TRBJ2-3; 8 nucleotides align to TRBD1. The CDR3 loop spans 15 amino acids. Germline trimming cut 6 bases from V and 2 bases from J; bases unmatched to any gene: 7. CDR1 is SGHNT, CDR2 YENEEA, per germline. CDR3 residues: CASRRGTGSTDTQYF. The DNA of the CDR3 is TGTGCCAGCAGACGAGGGACAGGTTCCACAGATACGCAGTATTTT.

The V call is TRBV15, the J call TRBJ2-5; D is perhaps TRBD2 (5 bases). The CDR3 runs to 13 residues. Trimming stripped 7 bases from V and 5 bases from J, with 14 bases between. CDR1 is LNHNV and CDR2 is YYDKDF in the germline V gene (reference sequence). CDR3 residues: CATTSWGEETQYF. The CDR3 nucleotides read TGTGCCACCACCTCATGGGGAGAGGAGACCCAGTACTTC.